These T cell receptor beta chains were read from a single sample in a study of blood T cell repertoires in COVID-19. Only in-frame clones appear in the TCRdb table, and some are missing; sequencing was by immunoSEQ multiplex PCR. This table holds approximately 140,000 clones, approximately 83% found once. Sample: peripheral blood. The receptors come from a woman aged 55-70 years with COVID-19, enrolled during active disease. Both conserved end residues are part of each CDR3. The order of the fields is V gene, D gene, clone size, J gene, CDR3 protein, CDR3 DNA. The D gene is left open where the match is weak. Some rows mark clone size as missing; the rest say once, few, many or name a class of expanded clone.

>TRBV6-2/TRBV6-3|.|many|TRBJ2-7
CASSQGGEQYF
TGTGCCAGCAGTCAAGGGGGAGAGCAGTACTTC
>TRBV6-5|TRBD2|once|TRBJ2-5
CASSWGGSVQETQYF
TGTGCCAGCAGTTGGGGGGGATCGGTACAAGAGACCCAGTACTTC
>TRBV4-3|TRBD2|.|TRBJ2-3
CASSPQRRGSSDTQYF
TGCGCCAGCAGCCCTCAGAGGCGGGGGAGCTCAGATACGCAGTATTTT
>TRBV7-3|.|.|TRBJ2-2
CASSLGQGFTGELFF
TGTGCCAGCAGCCTGGGGCAGGGGTTCACCGGGGAGCTGTTTTTT
>TRBV18|TRBD1|.|TRBJ2-3
CASSPRGRGLTDTQYF
TGTGCCAGCTCACCACGGGGCAGGGGGCTCACAGATACGCAGTATTTT
>TRBV20-1|TRBD2|.|TRBJ2-7
CSASSLAGDSYEQYF
TGCAGTGCTAGTAGCCTAGCGGGGGACTCCTACGAGCAGTACTTC
>TRBV5-1|.|once|TRBJ1-3
CASSLGQVTSGNTIYF
TGCGCCAGCAGCTTGGGCCAGGTGACCTCTGGAAACACCATATATTTT
>TRBV5-4|TRBD1|.|TRBJ2-7
CASSTGGGTYEQYF
TGTGCCAGCAGCACAGGGGGCGGTACCTACGAGCAGTACTTC
>TRBV7-8|.|.|TRBJ2-4
CASSLLVAKNIQYF
TGTGCCAGCAGCTTACTTGTTGCCAAAAACATTCAGTACTTC
>TRBV5-1|.|.|TRBJ2-2
CASKVAAEDGELFF
TGCGCCAGCAAAGTCGCTGCTGAGGACGGGGAGCTGTTTTTT
>TRBV6-1|TRBD1|.|TRBJ1-2
CASSEEGNRGPHYGYTF
TGTGCCAGCAGTGAAGAAGGGAACAGGGGGCCTCACTATGGCTACACCTTC
>TRBV19|.|.|TRBJ2-7
CASSSNRDHEQYF
TGTGCCAGTTCGAGCAACAGGGACCACGAGCAGTACTTC
>TRBV13|.|.|TRBJ1-6
CASSGGPFGARNNSPLHF
TGTGCCAGCAGCGGGGGCCCCTTTGGCGCCAGAAATAATTCACCCCTCCACTTT
>TRBV7-6|.|.|TRBJ1-2
CASSPGGSGQYGYTF
TGTGCCAGCAGCCCCGGGGGATCCGGCCAATATGGCTACACCTTC
>TRBV7-8|.|.|TRBJ1-2
CASSSGWIGGYTF
TGTGCCAGCAGCTCCGGCTGGATCGGGGGCTACACCTTC
>TRBV5-4|.|.|TRBJ2-7
CASSFYSYEQYF
TGTGCCAGCAGCTTCTACAGCTACGAGCAGTACTTC